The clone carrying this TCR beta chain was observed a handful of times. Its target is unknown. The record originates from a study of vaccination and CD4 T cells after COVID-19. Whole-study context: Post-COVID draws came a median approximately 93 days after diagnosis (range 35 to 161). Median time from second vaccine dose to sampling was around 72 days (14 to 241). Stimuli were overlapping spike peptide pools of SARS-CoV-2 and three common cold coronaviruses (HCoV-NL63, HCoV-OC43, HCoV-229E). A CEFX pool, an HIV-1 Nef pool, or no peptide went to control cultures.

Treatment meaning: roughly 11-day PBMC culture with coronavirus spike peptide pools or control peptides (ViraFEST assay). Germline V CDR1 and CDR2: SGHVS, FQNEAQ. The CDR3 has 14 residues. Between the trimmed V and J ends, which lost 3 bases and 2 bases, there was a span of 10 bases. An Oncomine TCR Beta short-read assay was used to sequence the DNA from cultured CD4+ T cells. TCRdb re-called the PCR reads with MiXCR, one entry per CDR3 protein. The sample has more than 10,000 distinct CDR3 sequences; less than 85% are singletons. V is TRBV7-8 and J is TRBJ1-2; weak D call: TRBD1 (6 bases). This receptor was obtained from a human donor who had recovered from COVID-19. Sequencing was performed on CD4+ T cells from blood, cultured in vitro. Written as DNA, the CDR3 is TGTGCCAGCAGCTTCGGGGGCTCGAACTATGGCTACACCTTC. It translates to CASSFGGSNYGYTF.